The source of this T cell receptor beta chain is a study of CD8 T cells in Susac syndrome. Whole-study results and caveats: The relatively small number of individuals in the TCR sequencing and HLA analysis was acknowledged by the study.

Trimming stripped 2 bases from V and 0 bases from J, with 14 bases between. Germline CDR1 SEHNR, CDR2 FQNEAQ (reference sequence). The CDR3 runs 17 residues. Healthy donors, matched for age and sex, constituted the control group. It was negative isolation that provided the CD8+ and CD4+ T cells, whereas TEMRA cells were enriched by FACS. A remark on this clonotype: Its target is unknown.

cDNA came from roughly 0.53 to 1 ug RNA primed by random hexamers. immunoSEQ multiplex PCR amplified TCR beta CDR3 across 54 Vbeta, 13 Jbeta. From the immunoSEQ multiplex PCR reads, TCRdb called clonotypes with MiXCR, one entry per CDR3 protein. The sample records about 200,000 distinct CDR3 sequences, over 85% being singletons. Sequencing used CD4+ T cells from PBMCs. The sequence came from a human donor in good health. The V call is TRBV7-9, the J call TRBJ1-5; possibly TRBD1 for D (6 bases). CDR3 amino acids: CASSLFRGQDSNQPQHF. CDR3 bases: TGTGCCAGCAGCTTATTCCGGGGGCAGGATAGCAATCAGCCCCAGCATTTT.